This T cell receptor beta chain stems from a study of Graves' ophthalmopathy and Graves' hyperthyroidism. At the level of the study: At the time of initial diagnosis and before any treatment, peripheral blood was collected.

As for this clonotype: What it recognizes is unknown.

General study results and limits: Discrimination between ophthalmopathy and stable hyperthyroidism by a 13-signature model showed 85% to 90% sensitivity and over 70% specificity.

Moderate-to-severe activity, CAS ≥3, NOSPECS ≥4 and a duration under 3 months were seen in donors with ophthalmopathy. If patients had other autoimmune diseases, uncontrolled infections, pregnancy or lactation, they were excluded. The V end was cut by 5 bases, the J end by 5 bases, with 9 bases between. CDR1 and CDR2 from the germline V gene are SGHAT and FQNNGV. CDR3 length equals 12 residues. CDR3 regions of TCR beta were amplified from RNA transcripts. The first round was an RT-PCR with HTBI primers, and the second round was a multiplex PCR. TCRdb re-derived calls from the multiplex PCR reads in MiXCR, one entry per CDR3 protein. The table shows 220,000 or so distinct CDR3 sequences, with about 22% occurring only once.

The specimen was peripheral blood. V usage is TRBV11-2 and J usage is TRBJ1-1; D gene uncertain. The clonotype originates from a woman aged 50 to 65 with Graves' ophthalmopathy. In DNA form, the CDR3 reads TGTGCCAGCAGCCCCTCGGAGACTGAAGCTTTCTTT. Its translation is CASSPSETEAFF.